This T cell receptor (beta chain) was sequenced during a study of blood T cell repertoires in COVID-19. Study-wide context: COVID-19 samples, acute and convalescent, were from the United States, Italy and Spain. PBMCs, B-cell-depleted T cells, or T cells were the source of the cDNA or gDNA that made up the material.

Participants' reported clinical history set cohort assignment. The germline gives CDR1 SEHNR, CDR2 FQNEAQ (reference sequence). The V gene lost 5 bases and the J gene lost 6 bases, with 17 bases spanning the gap. This CDR3 region has 14 residues. In the authors' workflow: Amplifying reference gene primers gave estimates of nucleated cell counts. Produced via immunoSEQ multiplex PCR; TCRdb's table is partial and in-frame only. That table gives V, J and clone size, and the DNA gave D and trimming. This table has just over 300,000 clones, around 84% appearing once. The source is a man under 40 who had recovered from COVID-19. The gene calls are TRBV7-9 and TRBJ2-7, with no clear D. The sample comprised PBMCs or T cells enriched from blood (not recorded which). Here the CDR3 reads CASSPGSSLGEQYF. The CDR3 nucleotides are TGTGCCAGCAGCCCCGGGTCCTCTCTAGGCGAGCAGTACTTC.